The clone carrying this T cell receptor (beta chain) was found a few times. This sample was taken from a study of response to subunit inactivated influenza vaccine. The germline V gene encodes CDR1 ENHRY and CDR2 SYGVKD. Trimming stripped 5 bases from V and 6 bases from J, with 8 bases between. The CDR3 loop spans 12 amino acids. TCRdb re-called the RT-PCR reads through MiXCR, storing one row per CDR3 protein. The repertoire includes hundreds of thousands of distinct CDR3 sequences, 12% of them detected once, and roughly a tenth sits in the top ten. V gene TRBV10-3 combines with J gene TRBJ2-1; possible D gene TRBD1, 5 bases. The source was PBMCs from blood, collected on the day of vaccination. This sequence was found in a man aged 50 or older who received an inactivated influenza vaccine. In DNA, the CDR3 is TGTGCCATCAGTCCGACAGTCAATGAGCAGTTCTTC. It encodes CAISPTVNEQFF.